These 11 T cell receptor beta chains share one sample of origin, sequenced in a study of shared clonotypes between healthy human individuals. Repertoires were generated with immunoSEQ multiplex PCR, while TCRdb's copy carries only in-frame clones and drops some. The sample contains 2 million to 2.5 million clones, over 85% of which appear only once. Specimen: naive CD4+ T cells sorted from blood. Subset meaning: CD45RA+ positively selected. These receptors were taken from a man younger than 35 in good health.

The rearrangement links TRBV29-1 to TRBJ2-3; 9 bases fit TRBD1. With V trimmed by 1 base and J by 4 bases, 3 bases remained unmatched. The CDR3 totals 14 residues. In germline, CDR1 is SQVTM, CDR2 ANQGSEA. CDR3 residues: CSVEGGTGSDTQYF. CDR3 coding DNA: TGCAGCGTTGAAGGCGGGACAGGGTCAGATACGCAGTATTTT.

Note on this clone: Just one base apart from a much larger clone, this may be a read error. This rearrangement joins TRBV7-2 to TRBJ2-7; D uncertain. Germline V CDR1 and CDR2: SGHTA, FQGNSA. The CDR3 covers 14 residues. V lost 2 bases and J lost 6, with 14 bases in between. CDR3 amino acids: CASSLLAAKGEQYF. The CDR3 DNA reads TGTGCCAGCAGCTTATTGGCGGCGAAGGGCGAGCAGTACTTC. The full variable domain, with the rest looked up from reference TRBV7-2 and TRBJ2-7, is GAGVSQSPSNKVTEKGKDVELRCDPISGHTALYWYRQSLGQGLEFLIYFQGNSAPDKSGLPSDRFSAERTGGSVSTLTIQRTQQEDSAVYLCASSLLAAKGEQYFGPGTRLTVT.

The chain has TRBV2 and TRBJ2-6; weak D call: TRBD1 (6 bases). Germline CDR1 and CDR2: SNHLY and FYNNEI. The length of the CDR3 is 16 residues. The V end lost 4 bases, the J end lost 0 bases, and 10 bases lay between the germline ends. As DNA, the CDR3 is TGTGCCAGCAGTGCCGACAGGTACTCTGGGGCCAACGTCCTGACTTTC. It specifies CASSADRYSGANVLTF.

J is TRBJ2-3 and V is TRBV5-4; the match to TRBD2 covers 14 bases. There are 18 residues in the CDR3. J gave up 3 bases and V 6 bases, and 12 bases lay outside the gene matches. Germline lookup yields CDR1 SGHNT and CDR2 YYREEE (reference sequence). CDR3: CASKPGTSGRSATDTQYF. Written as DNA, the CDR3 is TGTGCCAGCAAACCAGGGACTAGCGGGAGAAGTGCTACAGATACGCAGTATTTT.

The CDR3 here is CAWTLPLGKYGYTF. In nucleotides, the CDR3 is TGTGCCTGGACTTTACCCCTAGGGAAGTATGGCTACACCTTC. The chain combines TRBV30 with TRBJ1-2; no clear D gene. The ends were cut back, 4 bases at V and 5 bases at J, with 17 bases in the middle. This CDR3 is built from 14 residues. CDR1 and CDR2 (germline): GTSNPN, SVGIG (reference sequence).

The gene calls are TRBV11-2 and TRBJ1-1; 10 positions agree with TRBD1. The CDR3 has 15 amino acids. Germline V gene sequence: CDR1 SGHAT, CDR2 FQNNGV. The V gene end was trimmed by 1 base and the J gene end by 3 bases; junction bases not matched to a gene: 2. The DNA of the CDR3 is TGTGCCAGCAGCTTAGGGGACAGGGGCCACACTGAAGCTTTCTTT. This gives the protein CASSLGDRGHTEAFF. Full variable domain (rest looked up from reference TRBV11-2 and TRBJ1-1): EAGVAQSPRYKIIEKRQSVAFWCNPISGHATLYWYQQILGQGPKLLIQFQNNGVVDDSQLPKDRFSAERLKGVDSTLKIQPAKLEDSAVYLCASSLGDRGHTEAFFGQGTRLTVV.

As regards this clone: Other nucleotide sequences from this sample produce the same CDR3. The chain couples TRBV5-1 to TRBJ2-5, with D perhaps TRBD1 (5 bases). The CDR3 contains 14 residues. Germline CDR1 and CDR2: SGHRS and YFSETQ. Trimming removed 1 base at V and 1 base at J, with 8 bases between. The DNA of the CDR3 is TGCGCCAGCAGCTTGCAGGGCGGCCAAGAGACCCAGTACTTC. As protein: CASSLQGGQETQYF.

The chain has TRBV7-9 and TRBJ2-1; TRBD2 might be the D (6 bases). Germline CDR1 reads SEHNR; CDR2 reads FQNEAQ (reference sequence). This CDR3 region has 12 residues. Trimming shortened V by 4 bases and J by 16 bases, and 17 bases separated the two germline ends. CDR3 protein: CASSSDVPGTFF. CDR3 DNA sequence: TGTGCCAGCAGCTCCGACGTCCCGGGGACTTTCTTC.

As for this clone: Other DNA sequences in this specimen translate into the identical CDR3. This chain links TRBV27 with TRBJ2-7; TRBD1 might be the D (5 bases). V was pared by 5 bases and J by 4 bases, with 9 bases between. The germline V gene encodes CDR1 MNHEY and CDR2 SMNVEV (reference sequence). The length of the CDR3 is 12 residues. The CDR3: CASSPQGYEQYF. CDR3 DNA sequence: TGTGCCAGCAGTCCCCAGGGTTACGAGCAGTACTTC.

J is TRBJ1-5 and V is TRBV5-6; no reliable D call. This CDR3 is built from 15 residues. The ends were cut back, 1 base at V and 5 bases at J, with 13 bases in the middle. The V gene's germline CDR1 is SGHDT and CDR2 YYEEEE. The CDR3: CASSLMREFDQPQHF. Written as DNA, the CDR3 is TGTGCCAGCAGCTTGATGAGGGAATTCGATCAGCCCCAGCATTTT.

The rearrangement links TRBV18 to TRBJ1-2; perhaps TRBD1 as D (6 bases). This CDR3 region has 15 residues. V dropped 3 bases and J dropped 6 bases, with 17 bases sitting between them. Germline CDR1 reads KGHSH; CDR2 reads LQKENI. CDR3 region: CASSPMEGGLDGYTF. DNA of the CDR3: TGTGCCAGCTCACCGATGGAGGGGGGATTGGATGGCTACACCTTC.